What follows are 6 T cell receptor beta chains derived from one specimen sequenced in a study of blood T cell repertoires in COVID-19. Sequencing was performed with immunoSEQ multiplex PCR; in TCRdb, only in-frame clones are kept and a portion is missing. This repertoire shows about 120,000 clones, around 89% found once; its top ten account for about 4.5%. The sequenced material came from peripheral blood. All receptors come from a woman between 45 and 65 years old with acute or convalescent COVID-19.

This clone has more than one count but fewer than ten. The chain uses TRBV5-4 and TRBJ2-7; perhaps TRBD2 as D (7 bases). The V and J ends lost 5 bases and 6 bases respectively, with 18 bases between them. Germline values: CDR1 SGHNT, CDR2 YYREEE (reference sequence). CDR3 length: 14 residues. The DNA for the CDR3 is TGTGCCAGCAGTTCTTGGGGAGGGGGAGGCGAGCAGTACTTC. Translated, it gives CASSSWGGGGEQYF.

The DNA for the CDR3 is TGTGCCAGCAGCAAATCGACAGGGCTCTCCGAAAAACTGTTTTTT. It encodes CASSKSTGLSEKLFF. This chain links TRBV9 with TRBJ1-4; 7 positions agree with TRBD1. The germline CDR1 and CDR2 sequences are SGDLS and YYNGEE. Trimming removed 4 bases from V and 8 bases from J; junction bases left unmatched: 11. The CDR3 contains 15 residues.

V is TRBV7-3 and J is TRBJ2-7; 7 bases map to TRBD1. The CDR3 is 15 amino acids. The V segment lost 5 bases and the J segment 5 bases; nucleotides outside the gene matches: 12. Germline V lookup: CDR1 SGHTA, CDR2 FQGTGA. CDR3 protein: CASSLSYRGSNEQYF. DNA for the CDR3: TGTGCCAGCAGCCTCTCATACAGGGGTTCCAACGAGCAGTACTTC.

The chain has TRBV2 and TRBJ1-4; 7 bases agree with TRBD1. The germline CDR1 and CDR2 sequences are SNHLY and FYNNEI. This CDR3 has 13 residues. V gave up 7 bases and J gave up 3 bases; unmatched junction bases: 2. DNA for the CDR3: TGTGCCAGCAAACAGGGGCCTAATGAAAAACTGTTTTTT. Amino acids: CASKQGPNEKLFF. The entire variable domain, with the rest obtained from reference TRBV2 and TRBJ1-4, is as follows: EPEVTQTPSHQVTQMGQEVILRCVPISNHLYFYWYRQILGQKVEFLVSFYNNEISEKSEIFDDQFSVERPDGSNFTLKIRSTKLEDSAMYFCASKQGPNEKLFFGSGTQLSVL.

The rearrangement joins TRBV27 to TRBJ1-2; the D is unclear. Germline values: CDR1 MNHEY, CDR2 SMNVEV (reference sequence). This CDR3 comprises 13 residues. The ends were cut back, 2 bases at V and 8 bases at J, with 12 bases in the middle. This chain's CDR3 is CASSLIGFGGYTF. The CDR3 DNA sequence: TGTGCCAGCAGTTTAATCGGTTTCGGGGGCTACACCTTC.

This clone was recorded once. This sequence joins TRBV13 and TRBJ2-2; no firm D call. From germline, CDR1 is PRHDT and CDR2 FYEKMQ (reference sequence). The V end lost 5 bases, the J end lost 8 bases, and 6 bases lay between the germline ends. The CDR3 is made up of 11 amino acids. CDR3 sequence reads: CASSLRGELFF. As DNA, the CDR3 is TGTGCCAGCAGCCTCCGTGGGGAGCTGTTTTTT.